Detailed here is one TCR beta chain. Its antigen is unknown. One end of the junction fails to match germline, which may point to a read error. This entry is derived from a study of tumor and adjacent non-tumor tissue in lung cancer (dated 2018 in TCRdb). Regarding the research as a whole: By cancer type, the cohort comprised 11 to 12 adenocarcinoma patients, a couple of squamous cell carcinoma patients and 1 small cell lung cancer patient. The approximately 15 patients were aged about 31 to 85 years, included around ten men and 5 women, and had TNM stage I to III disease. Sequencing produced 100 million to 150 million productive TCRbeta reads in total, an average of about 4.5 million reads per sample. The study compared bulk TCRbeta repertoires from lung tumor tissue and matched distant non-tumor lung tissue of about 15 lung cancer patients. For each patient, one tumor sample and one normal lung sample were taken, giving roughly 30 paired specimens that underwent TCRbeta CDR3 sequencing. Results the study describes overall, beyond this receptor: The top 100 clones accounted for a significantly larger cumulative portion of the repertoire in normal lung than in tumor tissue. Peripheral blood was not sequenced, so blood TCRbeta repertoires were not examined in the lung cancer patients of the study. The sequencing platform is not named in the methods, and unique molecular identifiers are not mentioned. Significantly higher TCR diversity was found in younger patients, and higher tumor TCR diversity was associated with shorter overall and disease-free survival. Tumor tissue showed significantly greater TCR diversity (inverse Simpson) than normal lung tissue (431.37 vs 166.20, P = 0.0075, Mann-Whitney U test). Only approximately 14 patients were included in the cohort, and the need for larger samples and more detailed clinical data was noted by the authors.

The CDR3 measures 15 amino acids from cysteine to phenylalanine. The retained sequence is limited to the CDR3, 45 bases, with the frame set at the first base. Library construction relied on multiplex PCR. Sequencing instrument: Illumina HiSeq 2500. TCRbeta libraries were constructed through three rounds of nested PCR with primers (Table S4) according to protocols modified from ARM-PCR. Before sequencing, PCR products in the 200-500 bp range were cut out of the gel and cleaned up using the QIAquick gel extraction kit. The authors' pipeline ran thus. Trimmomatic was used to clean the reads, FLASH was used to merge the reads into complete CDR3 sequences, and MiTCR was used to assign the reads to V(D)J germline segments. Clonal diversity was computed as the inverse Simpson's index with VDJtools. In-frame sequences lacking a premature stop codon were counted as productive reads. Using fastp at Q25 and MiXCR, TCRdb reprocessed the public reads and kept productive beta chains. Each record represents a unique CDR3 protein, reported with the most common genes and DNA among its rows. TCRdb, not the authors, supplied the V and J calls. The sample yields tens of thousands of distinct CDR3 sequences; 80% to 85% were counted once. The top ten constitute roughly 13% of the sample.

RNA was isolated from bulk unsorted tissue, and RNA quality was assessed with a NanoDrop ND-1000 and an Agilent 2100. The donors were newly diagnosed lung cancer patients admitted for thoracic surgery in China from August to November 2014 who had not received prior chemotherapy. Patients with previous radiotherapy or chemotherapy, or with another concurrent cancer, were excluded from the study. Surgical tissue pieces of about 1-2.3 cm3 were preserved in RNAlater solution and were kept at -80 degrees C until use. The rearrangement joined TRBV12-3 or TRBV12-4 to TRBJ1-5; TRBD1 is perhaps the D gene, given 5 matching bases. The specimen was lung tumor tissue. This clonotype originated in a woman aged 50 to 60 with non-small cell lung cancer. The nucleotide sequence reads as follows: TGTGCCCGCAGTATAGTACAGGCGTCGGGAGAGCCCCAGCATTTT. Its translation reads: CARSIVQASGEPQHF.